This passage covers 30 T cell receptor beta chains from one sample sequenced in a study of blood T cell repertoires in COVID-19. Libraries were prepared by immunoSEQ multiplex PCR; TCRdb keeps only in-frame clonotypes and omits some of them. The table lists 120,000 or so clones, roughly 74% of them singletons. The sample was peripheral blood. The receptors originated from a man aged 55 to 70 with acute or convalescent COVID-19.

The chain is built from TRBV5-6 and TRBJ1-6; possible D gene TRBD1, 6 bases. V dropped 4 bases and J dropped 7 bases, with 12 bases sitting between them. Germline V gene sequence: CDR1 SGHDT, CDR2 YYEEEE. This CDR3 spans 14 amino acids. CDR3 region: CASSLQGRNSPLHF. The CDR3 DNA reads as TGTGCCAGCAGCCTACAGGGAAGGAATTCACCCCTCCACTTT.

This clone was found many times. The chain has TRBV11-3 and TRBJ2-5; no reliable D call. The CDR3 runs to 13 residues. Germline CDR1 and CDR2: SGHNT and YENEEA. V was cut by 5 bases and J by 7 bases, with 14 bases left in between. The CDR3 DNA is TGTGCCAGCAGCCCAGCCAGGTATCCGACCCAGTACTTC. The encoded protein is CASSPARYPTQYF.

The chain couples TRBV6-5 to TRBJ1-5, with a possible D match to TRBD1 (6 bases). With 5 bases removed from V and 7 bases from J, the gap between germline ends came to 12 bases. The CDR3 has 13 residues. Germline V gene lookup returns CDR1 MNHEY and CDR2 SVGAGI. The CDR3 DNA reads as TGTGCCAGCAGTCCGGGACAAGGACAGCCCCAGCATTTT. Its protein is CASSPGQGQPQHF.

V usage is TRBV7-3 and J usage is TRBJ2-3; the match to TRBD2 covers 12 bases. Losses at the gene ends were 3 bases for V and 4 bases for J; bases not matched to a gene: 5. The germline V gene has CDR1 SGHTA and CDR2 FQGTGA. The CDR3 is made up of 16 amino acids. This CDR3 is CASSLGLAGGADTQYF. CDR3 coding DNA: TGTGCCAGCAGCTTGGGGCTAGCGGGAGGGGCAGATACGCAGTATTTT.

The V call is TRBV3-1 (or the pseudogene TRBV3-2), the J call TRBJ2-7; 7 nucleotides align to TRBD2. This CDR3 spans 18 amino acids. V was pared by 8 bases and J by 3 bases, with 22 bases of the junction left unmatched. CDR1 and CDR2 (germline): LGHDT, YNNKEL (reference sequence). This chain's CDR3 is CASSPSPGGRGGLYEQYF. DNA for the CDR3: TGTGCCAGCTCCCCATCTCCCGGCGGGCGGGGAGGGCTCTACGAGCAGTACTTC.

The chain recombines TRBV28 with TRBJ2-7; 8 bases fit TRBD2. Trimming removed 3 bases from V and 6 bases from J; junction bases left unmatched: 13. This CDR3 is 16 amino acids long. In germline, CDR1 is MDHEN, CDR2 SYDVKM. The CDR3 protein is CASSFTLSGLAGEQYF. CDR3 coding DNA: TGTGCCAGCAGTTTTACCCTTTCCGGACTAGCAGGCGAGCAGTACTTC.

The gene calls are TRBV5-1 and TRBJ2-1, with TRBD1 matching over 9 bases. The CDR3 is 16 residues long. J gave up 11 bases and V 3 bases, and 15 bases lay outside the gene matches. Germline V lookup: CDR1 SGHRS, CDR2 YFSETQ. In DNA form, the CDR3 reads TGCGCCAGCAGCTCCTCGGGACAGGGCACAACAGATAAGCAGTTCTTC. Its translation: CASSSSGQGTTDKQFF.

The chain is built from TRBV4-2 and TRBJ2-1; 8 bases fit TRBD2. Germline V CDR1 and CDR2: LGHNA, YNFKEQ. This CDR3 contains 15 residues. The trim removed 2 bases at V and 2 bases at J, leaving 2 bases unmatched. The CDR3: CASSQLLAAYNEQFF. The DNA for the CDR3 is TGTGCCAGCAGCCAACTACTAGCGGCCTACAATGAGCAGTTCTTC.

This chain connects TRBV5-1 to TRBJ1-6, with TRBD1 matching over 8 bases. Per germline, CDR1 SGHRS and CDR2 YFSETQ. V shed 2 bases and J 7 bases; nucleotides not matched to a gene: 2. The CDR3 has 14 residues. CDR3 protein: CASSLQGENSPLHF. The CDR3 DNA is TGCGCCAGCAGCTTACAGGGGGAGAATTCACCCCTCCACTTT.

This clone was detected only once. The gene calls are TRBV9 and TRBJ2-1; D uncertain. V shed 0 bases and J shed 9 bases, with 16 bases lying between them. There are 15 residues in the CDR3. Germline V gene sequence: CDR1 SGDLS, CDR2 YYNGEE. Written as DNA, the CDR3 is TGTGCCAGCAGCGTAGGAGAGAGCAGCGCGCTTGAGCAGTTCTTC. The encoded protein is CASSVGESSALEQFF.

The table lists this clone with a few counts. V usage is TRBV6-5 and J usage is TRBJ1-5; no definite D call. The CDR3 sequence is 15 residues long. Germline V CDR1 and CDR2: MNHEY, SVGAGI. Trimming removed 5 bases from V and 0 bases from J, with 11 bases in between. Here the CDR3 reads CASSIYLYSNQPQHF. The CDR3 DNA is TGTGCCAGCAGTATCTACCTTTATAGCAATCAGCCCCAGCATTTT.

This rearrangement joins TRBV5-1 to TRBJ2-1, with 7 bases aligning to TRBD2. Losses at the gene ends were 0 bases for V and 5 bases for J; bases not matched to a gene: 8. Germline lookup yields CDR1 SGHRS and CDR2 YFSETQ. The CDR3 covers 16 residues. In DNA form, the CDR3 reads TGCGCCAGCAGCTTGGGTGGCGGGAGCGCCCACAATGAGCAGTTCTTC. Protein sequence: CASSLGGGSAHNEQFF.

The J gene is TRBJ1-1, the V gene TRBV12-3 or TRBV12-4; D not resolved. The CDR3 runs to 13 residues. The V end lost 0 bases, the J end lost 5 bases, and 7 bases lay between the germline ends. CDR3 sequence (DNA): TGTGCCAGCAGTTTAGCTCGGGAGACTGAAGCTTTCTTT. The encoded protein is CASSLARETEAFF.

This clone appeared a few times. The chain employs TRBV19 and TRBJ2-1, with TRBD2 as a possible D gene (6 bases). The V end was cut by 3 bases, the J end by 3 bases, with 9 bases between. This CDR3 contains 14 residues. Germline CDR1 LNHDA, CDR2 SQIVND (reference sequence). This chain's CDR3 is CASSIRGDYNEQFF. CDR3 in DNA: TGTGCCAGTAGTATTCGCGGGGACTACAATGAGCAGTTCTTC.

The genes are TRBV7-9 and TRBJ2-7; TRBD2 aligns across 9 bases. The CDR3 covers 16 residues. The V gene end was trimmed by 0 bases and the J gene end by 2 bases; junction bases not matched to a gene: 5. Germline CDR1 reads SEHNR; CDR2 reads FQNEAQ (reference sequence). The CDR3 DNA reads TGTGCCAGCAGCTTAGCCGGGACTAGCAACCCCTACGAGCAGTACTTC. Its protein is CASSLAGTSNPYEQYF.

Only a few counts were recorded for this clone. This sequence joins TRBV19 and TRBJ1-2, with unresolved D. Germline V CDR1 and CDR2: LNHDA, SQIVND (reference sequence). The CDR3 runs 13 residues. Trimming stripped 3 bases from V and 4 bases from J, with 9 bases between. This CDR3 is CASSIVEGYGYTF. The CDR3, as DNA: TGTGCCAGTAGTATTGTGGAGGGCTATGGCTACACCTTC.

The chain has TRBV28 and TRBJ1-1; maybe TRBD1 (5 bases). Trimming removed 5 bases from V and 4 bases from J, with 14 bases in between. The length of the CDR3 is 14 residues. CDR1 and CDR2 from the germline V gene are MDHEN and SYDVKM. CDR3 loop: CASSHRQNPTEAFF. The CDR3 DNA is TGTGCCAGCAGTCACCGACAGAATCCCACTGAAGCTTTCTTT.

This clone was detected only once. The V gene is TRBV5-6, the J gene TRBJ1-2, with TRBD1 matching 8 bases. The germline V gene has CDR1 SGHDT and CDR2 YYEEEE. V gave up 2 bases and J gave up 4 bases; unmatched junction bases: 4. The CDR3 loop spans 14 amino acids. CDR3 loop: CASSFPGQVYGYTF. The CDR3 DNA follows: TGTGCCAGCAGCTTCCCGGGACAGGTCTATGGCTACACCTTC.

The rearrangement uses TRBV19 and TRBJ1-4; 8 bases fit TRBD1. V lost 5 bases to trimming and J lost 7 bases; unmatched junction nucleotides: 12. The CDR3 contains 16 residues. In germline, CDR1 is LNHDA, CDR2 SQIVND (reference sequence). The CDR3 sequence is CASSAAPGTGPEKLFF. CDR3 in DNA: TGTGCCAGTAGTGCTGCCCCCGGGACAGGACCTGAAAAACTGTTTTTT.

The CDR3 protein is CASSYGSRPEKLFF. The CDR3 coding sequence is TGTGCCAGCAGTTACGGCAGTCGTCCCGAAAAACTGTTTTTT. The genes are TRBV6-5 and TRBJ1-4; D unresolved. The CDR3 extends over 14 amino acids. V lost 2 bases to trimming and J lost 8 bases, with 12 bases between them. The germline gives CDR1 MNHEY, CDR2 SVGAGI.

The chain recombines TRBV4-1 with TRBJ2-2, with 11 bases lining up with TRBD2. Germline CDR1 is MGHRA and CDR2 is YSYEKL. V lost 2 bases and J lost 6; bases outside the gene matches: 11. There are 18 residues in the CDR3. CDR3 residues: CASSQLPGTSGMAGELFF. The CDR3 bases are TGCGCCAGCAGCCAACTTCCCGGGACTAGCGGAATGGCCGGGGAGCTGTTTTTT.

The chain couples TRBV5-1 to TRBJ2-2; D perhaps matches TRBD1 (6 bases). Germline V CDR1 and CDR2: SGHRS, YFSETQ. This CDR3 region has 14 residues. Trimming removed 0 bases at V and 5 bases at J, with 8 bases between. The CDR3 coding sequence is TGCGCCAGCAGCTTGGGGACAGTAACCGGGGAGCTGTTTTTT. As protein: CASSLGTVTGELFF.

J is TRBJ1-5 and V is TRBV7-2; 11 positions match TRBD1. The CDR3 is 17 amino acids. With V trimmed by 6 bases and J by 5 bases, 12 bases remained unmatched. Germline values: CDR1 SGHTA, CDR2 FQGNSA. Here the CDR3 reads CASSIEDRGRRYQPQHF. The CDR3 DNA reads TGTGCCAGCAGTATAGAGGACAGGGGGCGCCGATATCAGCCCCAGCATTTT.

This sequence joins TRBV19 and TRBJ1-1, with 7 nucleotides matching TRBD1. This CDR3 is built from 15 residues. Germline trimming cut 6 bases from V and 1 base from J; bases unmatched to any gene: 8. Germline assignment: CDR1 LNHDA and CDR2 SQIVND (reference sequence). The CDR3: CASRKDRVWNTEAFF. The CDR3 DNA reads TGTGCCAGTAGGAAAGACAGGGTGTGGAACACTGAAGCTTTCTTT.

This clone was counted many times. The chain recombines TRBV5-1 with TRBJ2-7; a weak D match, TRBD2 (5 bases). Trimming shortened V by 5 bases and J by 5 bases, and 17 bases separated the two germline ends. This CDR3 spans 14 amino acids. The germline CDR1 and CDR2 sequences are SGHRS and YFSETQ. CDR3 amino acids: CASSSNGVNNEQYF. In DNA form, the CDR3 reads TGCGCCAGCAGTTCTAACGGGGTGAACAACGAGCAGTACTTC.

This rearrangement joins TRBV3-1 (or the pseudogene TRBV3-2) to TRBJ1-4; D not resolved. Germline V gene sequence: CDR1 LGHDT, CDR2 YNNKEL (reference sequence). CDR3 length: 14 residues. Trimming left V 2 bases short and J 2 bases short, with 6 bases between. In DNA, the CDR3 is TGTGCCAGCAGCCAACAGATTACTAATGAAAAACTGTTTTTT. Its translation: CASSQQITNEKLFF.

The chain uses TRBV10-1 and TRBJ2-3; 7 bases are a match to TRBD1. Per the germline V gene, CDR1 is WNHNN and CDR2 is SYGVQD (reference sequence). The V gene end was trimmed by 1 base and the J gene end by 11 bases; junction bases not matched to a gene: 6. This CDR3 comprises 13 residues. As DNA, the CDR3 is TGCGCCAGCAGTGAGTTGACCAGGGGGAAGCAGTATTTT. Translated: CASSELTRGKQYF.

The chain recombines TRBV6-5 with TRBJ2-1, with D possibly TRBD2 on 5 matching bases. Trimming cost V 7 bases and J 2 bases, with 9 bases left between them. CDR3 size: 13 residues. CDR1 is MNHEY, CDR2 SVGAGI, per germline. In nucleotides, the CDR3 is TGTGCCAGCAAGAGGGTACCCTACAATGAGCAGTTCTTC. This gives the protein CASKRVPYNEQFF.

The V call is TRBV6-2 or TRBV6-3, the J call TRBJ1-6, with TRBD1 identical over 7 bases. V lost 2 bases to trimming and J lost 4 bases; unmatched junction nucleotides: 17. The CDR3 runs 20 residues. From germline, CDR1 is MNHEY and CDR2 SVGEGT. The CDR3 sequence: CASSYRGQTIPAIYNSPLHF. CDR3 nucleotides: TGTGCCAGCAGTTACCGGGGACAGACTATACCAGCGATATATAATTCACCCCTCCACTTT.

V gene TRBV7-2 combines with J gene TRBJ1-6; D is undetermined. CDR1 and CDR2 (germline): SGHTA, FQGNSA. V was pared by 0 bases and J by 7 bases, with 10 bases between. The CDR3 length is 15 residues. CDR3 protein: CASSLAGSQNSPLHF. Here the CDR3 DNA reads TGTGCCAGCAGCTTAGCGGGCTCACAGAATTCACCCCTCCACTTT.